The rows below give T cell receptor beta chains drawn from one sample of a study of Graves' ophthalmopathy and Graves' hyperthyroidism. From the multiplex PCR reads, TCRdb called clonotypes with MiXCR, one entry per CDR3 protein. The repertoire holds about 380,000 distinct CDR3 sequences, with 15% as singletons. The source material was peripheral blood. The receptors derive from a woman aged 18-29 years with stable Graves' hyperthyroidism. Each CDR3 is given without its conserved first and last residue. The order of the fields is V gene, J gene, CDR3 protein.

v_call: TRBV10-3
j_call: TRBJ1-1
cdr3_aa: AVTASTGNTEAF

v_call: TRBV11-2
j_call: TRBJ2-7
cdr3_aa: ASSGGREQY

v_call: TRBV7-2
j_call: TRBJ1-1
cdr3_aa: ASSSSEGMNTEAF

v_call: TRBV9
j_call: TRBJ1-2
cdr3_aa: ASSVEAMVDRVSYGYT

v_call: TRBV24-1
j_call: TRBJ1-1
cdr3_aa: ATRGQNTEAF

v_call: TRBV12-3/TRBV12-4
j_call: TRBJ1-1
cdr3_aa: ASSRQVGGTEAF

v_call: TRBV20-1
j_call: TRBJ2-5
cdr3_aa: SARDTLLTQY

v_call: TRBV5-1
j_call: TRBJ2-7
cdr3_aa: ASSLVRDRAHEQY

v_call: TRBV5-1
j_call: TRBJ1-1
cdr3_aa: ASNGRLGTEAF

v_call: TRBV6-4
j_call: TRBJ1-2
cdr3_aa: ASSYSQFYGYT

v_call: TRBV7-8
j_call: TRBJ1-2
cdr3_aa: ASSPTEQYFYGYT

v_call: TRBV4-2
j_call: TRBJ1-2
cdr3_aa: ASSQEDRAGGYT

v_call: TRBV12-3/TRBV12-4
j_call: TRBJ1-1
cdr3_aa: ASTLGLTTEAF

v_call: TRBV6-1
j_call: TRBJ1-1
cdr3_aa: ASSVWDSRNTEAF

v_call: TRBV6-1
j_call: TRBJ2-5
cdr3_aa: ASSEYGQGGETQY

v_call: TRBV12-3/TRBV12-4
j_call: TRBJ1-2
cdr3_aa: ASSLVGWKGYT

v_call: TRBV6-1
j_call: TRBJ2-7
cdr3_aa: ASSGTGVSLYEQY

v_call: TRBV12-3/TRBV12-4
j_call: TRBJ1-1
cdr3_aa: ASTQRTGDAEAF

v_call: TRBV27
j_call: TRBJ1-1
cdr3_aa: ASSYGQGSLRAF

v_call: TRBV24-1
j_call: TRBJ2-7
cdr3_aa: APGLHEQY

v_call: TRBV20-1
j_call: TRBJ2-7
cdr3_aa: SASGGGYEQY

v_call: TRBV9
j_call: TRBJ2-2
cdr3_aa: ARASGGLNIGELF